The 9 T cell receptor beta chains below all came from one sample that was sequenced in a study of CD8 T cells in ankylosing spondylitis. TCRdb re-called the 5' RACE reads with MiXCR, one entry per CDR3 protein. The sample consists of 200,000 to 300,000 distinct CDR3 sequences, over 8.5% of them appearing once. Sequenced material: blood, either unsorted or a sorted T cell fraction (not recorded which). The source of these receptors is a male donor with ankylosing spondylitis or in good health (not recorded which).

Many counts were recorded for this clonotype. This rearrangement joins TRBV5-4 to TRBJ2-3; perhaps TRBD2 as D (6 bases). Trimming shortened V by 3 bases and J by 5 bases, and 16 bases separated the two germline ends. Germline loops: CDR1 SGHNT, CDR2 YYREEE (reference sequence). The CDR3 has 15 residues. The CDR3 DNA sequence: TGTGCCAGCAGCTCAAGGGAGGCTGGCGGAGATACGCAGTATTTT. Translating it yields CASSSREAGGDTQYF.

This clonotype was counted only a few times. The CDR3: CASSINRVYGYTF. The CDR3 bases are TGTGCCAGTAGTATTAACAGGGTCTATGGCTACACCTTC. The chain uses TRBV19 and TRBJ1-2; D might be TRBD1 (6 bases). The germline V gene has CDR1 LNHDA and CDR2 SQIVND (reference sequence). The CDR3 sequence is 13 residues long. Trimming pared 3 bases from V and 4 bases from J, leaving 9 bases between.

The chain recombines TRBV5-4 with TRBJ1-6; D is perhaps TRBD1 (6 bases). The CDR3 consists of 15 residues. Germline CDR1 and CDR2: SGHNT and YYREEE (reference sequence). Trimming took off 4 bases at V and 7 bases at J, with 15 bases between the two ends. The CDR3 spells CASSLPSGVNSPLHF. The CDR3 DNA sequence: TGTGCCAGCAGCCTACCCTCAGGGGTGAATTCACCCCTCCACTTT.

This clonotype occurred many times. The chain joins TRBV20-1 to TRBJ2-5; D is tentatively TRBD1 or TRBD2 (6 bases each). The V gene's germline CDR1 is DFQATT and CDR2 SNEGSKA (reference sequence). The CDR3 is 12 residues long. Trimming stripped 3 bases from V and 8 bases from J, with 13 bases between. The CDR3 bases are TGCAGTGCTAGTTCTGGGGGGCTCACCCAGTACTTC. Translated: CSASSGGLTQYF.

The sample holds a few counts of this clonotype. The chain recombines TRBV28 with TRBJ2-5; D possibly matches TRBD1 or TRBD2 (5 bases each). This CDR3 spans 15 amino acids. The V end was cut by 2 bases, the J end by 7 bases, with 17 bases between. CDR1 and CDR2 (germline): MDHEN, SYDVKM. This CDR3 reads CASSLPGTPASTQYF. In DNA form, the CDR3 reads TGTGCCAGCAGTTTACCCGGGACGCCAGCGTCGACCCAGTACTTC.

V and J are TRBV20-1 and TRBJ2-5; D unresolved. The germline gives CDR1 DFQATT, CDR2 SNEGSKA (reference sequence). This CDR3 comprises 13 residues. V was pared by 3 bases and J by 2 bases, with 10 bases between. The CDR3 nucleotides read TGCAGTGCTAGGAGTTCGGCTCAAGAGACCCAGTACTTC. It specifies CSARSSAQETQYF.

This clonotype was counted ten times or more. The CDR3 loop is CAIRVAGEYEQFF. In DNA form, the CDR3 reads TGTGCCATCCGGGTAGCGGGAGAATATGAGCAGTTCTTC. The V call is TRBV10-3, the J call TRBJ2-1, with 9 bases identical to TRBD2. Looked up from germline, CDR1 is ENHRY and CDR2 is SYGVKD. J gave up 8 bases and V 8 bases, and 7 bases lay outside the gene matches. The CDR3 is 13 residues long.

This clonotype came up a few times. V usage is TRBV27 and J usage is TRBJ1-1; 12 bases fit TRBD1. The CDR3 runs to 17 residues. V dropped 7 bases and J dropped 2; count of bases not matched to a gene: 11. Per the germline V gene, CDR1 is MNHEY and CDR2 is SMNVEV (reference sequence). The CDR3 coding sequence is TGTGCCAGCAAGGGAGGGACAGGGGGCCTCTTAAACACTGAAGCTTTCTTT. Its protein product is CASKGGTGGLLNTEAFF.

The sample holds many counts of this clonotype. J is TRBJ2-3 and V is TRBV5-1; no definite D call. CDR3 length equals 14 residues. Germline loops: CDR1 SGHRS, CDR2 YFSETQ. V lost 7 bases and J 3 bases, leaving 15 bases between the germline ends. This chain's CDR3 is CASGEEVETDTQYF. The CDR3, as DNA: TGCGCCAGCGGGGAAGAGGTAGAGACAGATACGCAGTATTTT.